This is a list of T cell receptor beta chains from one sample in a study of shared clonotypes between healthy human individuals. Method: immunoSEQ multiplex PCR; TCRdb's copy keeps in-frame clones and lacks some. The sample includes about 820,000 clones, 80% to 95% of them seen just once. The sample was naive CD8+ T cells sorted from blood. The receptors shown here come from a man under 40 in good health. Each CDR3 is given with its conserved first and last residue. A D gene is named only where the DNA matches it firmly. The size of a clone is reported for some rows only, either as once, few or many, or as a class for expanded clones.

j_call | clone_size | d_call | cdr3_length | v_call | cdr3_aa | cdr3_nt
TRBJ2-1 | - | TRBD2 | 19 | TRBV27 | CASSLYNLGSGSSYNEQFF | TGTGCCAGCAGTTTATATAACCTAGGTAGCGGGAGCTCCTACAATGAGCAGTTCTTC
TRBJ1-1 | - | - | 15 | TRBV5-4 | CASSLGWGSGTEAFF | TGTGCCAGCAGCTTGGGATGGGGCTCGGGCACTGAAGCTTTCTTT
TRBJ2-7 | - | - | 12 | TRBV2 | CASSTASKEQYF | TGTGCCAGCTCCACAGCCTCTAAGGAGCAGTACTTC
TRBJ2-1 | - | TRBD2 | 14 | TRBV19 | CASSLTSGSYEQFF | TGTGCCAGTAGTTTGACTAGCGGGAGTTATGAGCAGTTCTTC
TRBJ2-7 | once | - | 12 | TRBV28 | CASRALSYEQYF | TGTGCCAGCAGAGCACTGTCCTACGAGCAGTACTTC
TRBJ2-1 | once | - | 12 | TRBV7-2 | CASSGNTRMQFF | TGTGCCAGCAGCGGAAATACTCGAATGCAGTTCTTC
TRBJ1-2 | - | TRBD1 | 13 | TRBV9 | CASSVRTGAGYTF | TGTGCCAGCAGCGTACGGACAGGGGCCGGCTACACCTTC
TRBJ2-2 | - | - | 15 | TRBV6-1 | CASSGRTGNTGELFF | TGTGCCAGCAGTGGGAGGACGGGCAACACCGGGGAGCTGTTTTTT
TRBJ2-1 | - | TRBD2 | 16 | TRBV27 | CASLSQTSGRAGEQFF | TGTGCCAGCCTTTCCCAGACCAGCGGGAGGGCGGGGGAGCAGTTCTTC
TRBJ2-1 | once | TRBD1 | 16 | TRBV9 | CASSVGAGGPYNEQFF | TGTGCCAGCAGCGTAGGGGCAGGGGGACCTTACAATGAGCAGTTCTTC
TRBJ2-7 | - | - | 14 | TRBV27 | CASSERRGGYEQYF | TGTGCCAGCAGCGAGCGAAGGGGCGGTTACGAGCAGTACTTC
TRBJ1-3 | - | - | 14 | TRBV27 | CASSLSGPSDTIYF | TGTGCCAGCAGTTTATCCGGGCCAAGTGACACCATATATTTT
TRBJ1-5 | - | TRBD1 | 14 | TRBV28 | CASSRGQGNQPQHF | TGTGCCAGCAGCCGAGGACAGGGGAATCAGCCCCAGCATTTT
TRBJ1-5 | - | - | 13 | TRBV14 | CASSQGQSQPQHF | TGTGCCAGCAGCCAAGGGCAGTCTCAGCCCCAGCATTTT
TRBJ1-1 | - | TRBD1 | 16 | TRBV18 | CASFHDPGQGPTEAFF | TGTGCCAGCTTTCATGATCCGGGACAGGGACCCACTGAAGCTTTCTTT
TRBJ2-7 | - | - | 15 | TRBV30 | CAWKIRTDPSYEQYF | TGTGCCTGGAAGATTAGGACAGACCCCTCCTACGAGCAGTACTTC
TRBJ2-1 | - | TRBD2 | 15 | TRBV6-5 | CASTLSASGSIEQFF | TGTGCCAGCACCTTGTCGGCTAGCGGGAGCATTGAGCAGTTCTTC
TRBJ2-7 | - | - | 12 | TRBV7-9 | CASSLDSQEQYF | TGTGCCAGCAGCTTGGACAGCCAAGAGCAGTACTTC
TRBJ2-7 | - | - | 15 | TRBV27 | CASSPRAFSHYEQYF | TGTGCCAGCAGTCCGCGGGCCTTCTCCCACTACGAGCAGTACTTC
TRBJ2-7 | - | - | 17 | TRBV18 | CASSPTPGPTPSYEQYF | TGTGCCAGCTCACCAACACCAGGACCGACCCCATCCTACGAGCAGTACTTC
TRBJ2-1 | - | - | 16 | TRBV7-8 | CASSRNQGLETNEQFF | TGTGCCAGCAGCCGTAACCAGGGGCTGGAAACCAATGAGCAGTTCTTC
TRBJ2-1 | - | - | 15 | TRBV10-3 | CALSNRDSPYNEQFF | TGTGCCTTATCCAACCGGGACTCTCCCTACAATGAGCAGTTCTTC
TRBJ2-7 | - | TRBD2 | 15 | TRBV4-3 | CASSQVSAGVHEQYF | TGCGCCAGCAGCCAAGTGTCAGCGGGAGTCCACGAGCAGTACTTC
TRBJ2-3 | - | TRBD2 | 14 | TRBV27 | CASSPLAETDTQYF | TGTGCCAGCAGCCCACTAGCGGAGACAGATACGCAGTATTTT
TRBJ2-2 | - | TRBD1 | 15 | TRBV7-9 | CASRGDSQQAGELFF | TGTGCCAGCAGGGGGGACAGCCAGCAGGCCGGGGAGCTGTTTTTT
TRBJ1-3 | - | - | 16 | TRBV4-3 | CASSQGPPGSGNTIYF | TGCGCCAGCAGCCAAGGCCCCCCCGGCTCTGGAAACACCATATATTTT
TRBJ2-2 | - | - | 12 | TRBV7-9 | CASSNSGAELFF | TGTGCCAGCAGCAACTCGGGCGCGGAGCTGTTTTTT
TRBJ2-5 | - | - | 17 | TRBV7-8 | CASSFPATGYLEETQYF | TGTGCCAGCAGCTTCCCGGCCACAGGGTATCTAGAGGAGACCCAGTACTTC
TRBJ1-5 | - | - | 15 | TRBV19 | CASSIDALGNQPQHF | TGTGCCAGTAGTATAGACGCTCTGGGCAATCAGCCCCAGCATTTT
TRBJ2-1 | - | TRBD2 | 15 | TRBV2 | CASRATPGGHNEQFF | TGTGCCAGCAGGGCGACGCCGGGGGGACACAATGAGCAGTTCTTC
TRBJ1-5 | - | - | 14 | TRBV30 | CAWSVGVTNQPQHF | TGTGCCTGGAGTGTAGGAGTAACTAATCAGCCCCAGCATTTT
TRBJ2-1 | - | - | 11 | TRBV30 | CGWAEFNEQFF | TGTGGGTGGGCGGAATTCAATGAGCAGTTCTTC
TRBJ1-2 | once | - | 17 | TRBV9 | CASSVARRTGGMDGYTF | TGTGCCAGCAGCGTAGCGAGACGAACAGGAGGTATGGATGGCTACACCTTC
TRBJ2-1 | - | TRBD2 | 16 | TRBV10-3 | CAISEPPGLAGGEQFF | TGTGCCATCAGTGAGCCACCGGGACTAGCGGGAGGGGAGCAGTTCTTC
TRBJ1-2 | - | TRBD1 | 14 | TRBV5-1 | CASSRGLQDYGYTF | TGCGCCAGCAGCAGGGGGCTTCAGGACTATGGCTACACCTTC
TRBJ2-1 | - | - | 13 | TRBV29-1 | CSVEGLIFNEQFF | TGCAGCGTTGAGGGACTGATATTCAATGAGCAGTTCTTC
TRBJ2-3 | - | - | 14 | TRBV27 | CATQGSIGTDTQYF | TGTGCCACCCAGGGGAGTATAGGAACAGATACGCAGTATTTT
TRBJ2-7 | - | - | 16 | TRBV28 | CASSSRTSAGDVEQYF | TGTGCCAGCAGTTCGAGGACCTCGGCAGGGGATGTCGAGCAGTACTTC
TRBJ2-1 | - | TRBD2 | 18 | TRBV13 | CASSPHGTSGRIVNEQFF | TGTGCCAGCAGCCCCCACGGGACTAGCGGGAGGATTGTCAATGAGCAGTTCTTC
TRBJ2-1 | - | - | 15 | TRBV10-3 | CAISESGDGYNEQFF | TGTGCCATCAGTGAGTCAGGGGACGGATACAATGAGCAGTTCTTC
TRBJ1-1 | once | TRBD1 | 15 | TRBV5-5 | CASSADTGGYTEAFF | TGTGCCAGCAGCGCAGATACAGGGGGTTACACTGAAGCTTTCTTT
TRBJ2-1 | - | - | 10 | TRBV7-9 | CASSSFEQFF | TGTGCCAGCAGCTCCTTCGAGCAGTTCTTC
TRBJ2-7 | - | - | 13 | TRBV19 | CASSMASSYEQYF | TGTGCCAGTAGTATGGCAAGCTCCTACGAGCAGTACTTC
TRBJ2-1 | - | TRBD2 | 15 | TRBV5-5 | CASSLSWEGSYEQFF | TGTGCCAGCAGCTTGTCTTGGGAGGGCAGCTATGAGCAGTTCTTC
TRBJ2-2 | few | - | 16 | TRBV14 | CASSKVQELDTGELFF | TGTGCCAGCAGCAAGGTTCAGGAACTGGACACCGGGGAGCTGTTTTTT
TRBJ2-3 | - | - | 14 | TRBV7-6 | CASSQGQTTDTQYF | TGTGCCAGCAGCCAAGGACAGACCACAGATACGCAGTATTTT
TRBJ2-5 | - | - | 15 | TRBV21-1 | CASSKEDEVLETQYF | TGTGCCAGCAGCAAAGAGGATGAGGTTCTAGAGACCCAGTACTTC
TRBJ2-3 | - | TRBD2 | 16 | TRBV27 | CASSFLAEPPTDTQYF | TGTGCCAGCAGTTTCCTAGCGGAGCCTCCCACAGATACGCAGTATTTT
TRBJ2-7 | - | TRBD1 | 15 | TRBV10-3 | CAISHDRGASYEQYF | TGTGCCATCAGTCACGACAGGGGGGCCTCCTACGAGCAGTACTTC
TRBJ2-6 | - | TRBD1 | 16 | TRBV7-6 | CASSLAQGAGANVLTF | TGTGCCAGCAGCTTAGCGCAGGGGGCTGGGGCCAACGTCCTGACTTTC
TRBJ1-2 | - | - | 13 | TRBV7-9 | CASSLDSDYGYTF | TGTGCCAGCAGCTTAGACAGCGACTATGGCTACACCTTC
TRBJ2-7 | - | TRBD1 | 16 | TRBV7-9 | CASSPVPGQGTYEQYF | TGTGCCAGCAGCCCCGTCCCGGGACAGGGAACCTACGAGCAGTACTTC
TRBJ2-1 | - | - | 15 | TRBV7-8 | CASSLGRYSYNEQFF | TGTGCCAGCAGCCTGGGGAGATACTCCTACAATGAGCAGTTCTTC